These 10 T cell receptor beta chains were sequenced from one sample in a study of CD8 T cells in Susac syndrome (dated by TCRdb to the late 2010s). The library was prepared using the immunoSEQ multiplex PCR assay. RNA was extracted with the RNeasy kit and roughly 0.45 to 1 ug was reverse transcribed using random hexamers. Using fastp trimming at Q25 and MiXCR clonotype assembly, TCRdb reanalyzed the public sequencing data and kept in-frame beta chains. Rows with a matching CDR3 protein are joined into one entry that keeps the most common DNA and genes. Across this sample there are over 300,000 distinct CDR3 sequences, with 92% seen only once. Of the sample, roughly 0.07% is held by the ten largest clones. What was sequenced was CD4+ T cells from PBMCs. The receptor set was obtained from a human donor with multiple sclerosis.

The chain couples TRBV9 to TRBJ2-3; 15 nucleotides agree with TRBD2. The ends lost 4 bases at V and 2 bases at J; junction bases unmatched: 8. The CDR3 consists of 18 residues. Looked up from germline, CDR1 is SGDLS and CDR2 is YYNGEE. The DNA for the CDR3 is TGTGCCAGCAGCCCTGGGACTAGCGGGGGGCTTATCACAGATACGCAGTATTTT. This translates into CASSPGTSGGLITDTQYF. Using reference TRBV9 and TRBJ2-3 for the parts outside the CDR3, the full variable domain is DSGVTQTPKHLITATGQRVTLRCSPRSGDLSVYWYQQSLDQGLQFLIQYYNGEERAKGNILERFSAQQFPDLHSELNLSSLELGDSALYFCASSPGTSGGLITDTQYFGPGTRLTVL.

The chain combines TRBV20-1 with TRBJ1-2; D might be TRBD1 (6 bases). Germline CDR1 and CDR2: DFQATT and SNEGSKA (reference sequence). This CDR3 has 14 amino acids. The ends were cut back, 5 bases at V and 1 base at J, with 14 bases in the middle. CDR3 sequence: CSAPDSTFNYGYTF. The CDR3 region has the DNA TGCAGTGCTCCGGACAGCACCTTTAACTATGGCTACACCTTC.

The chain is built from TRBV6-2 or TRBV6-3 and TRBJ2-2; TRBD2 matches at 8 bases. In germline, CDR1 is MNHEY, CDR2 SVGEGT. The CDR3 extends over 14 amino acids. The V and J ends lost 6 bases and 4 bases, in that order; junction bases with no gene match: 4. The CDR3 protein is CASRASGSTGELFF. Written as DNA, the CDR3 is TGTGCCAGCAGGGCTAGCGGGTCCACCGGGGAGCTGTTTTTT.

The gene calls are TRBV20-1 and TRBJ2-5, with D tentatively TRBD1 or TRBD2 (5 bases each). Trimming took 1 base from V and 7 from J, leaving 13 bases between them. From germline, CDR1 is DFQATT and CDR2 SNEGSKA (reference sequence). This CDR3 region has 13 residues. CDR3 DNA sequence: TGCAGTGCTAGAGGAGGGGCGGTAGGGACCCAGTACTTC. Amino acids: CSARGGAVGTQYF.

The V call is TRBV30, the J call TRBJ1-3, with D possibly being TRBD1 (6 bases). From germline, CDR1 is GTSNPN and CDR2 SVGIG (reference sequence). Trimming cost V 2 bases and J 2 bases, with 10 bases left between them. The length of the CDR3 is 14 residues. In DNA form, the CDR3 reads TGTGCCTGGAGTACGTCAGGGGCTGGAAACACCATATATTTT. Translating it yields CAWSTSGAGNTIYF.

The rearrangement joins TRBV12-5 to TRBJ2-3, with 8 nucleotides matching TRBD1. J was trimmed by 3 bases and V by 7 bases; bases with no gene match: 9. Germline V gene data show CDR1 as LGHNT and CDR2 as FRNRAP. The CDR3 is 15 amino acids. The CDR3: CASAFRGLTTDTQYF. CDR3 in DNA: TGTGCTAGTGCCTTCAGGGGGCTTACGACAGATACGCAGTATTTT.

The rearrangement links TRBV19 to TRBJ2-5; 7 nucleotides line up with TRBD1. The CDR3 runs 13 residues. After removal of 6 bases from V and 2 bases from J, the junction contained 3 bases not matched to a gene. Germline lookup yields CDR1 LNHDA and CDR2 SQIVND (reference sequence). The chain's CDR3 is CASRGTDQETQYF. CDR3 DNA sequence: TGTGCCAGTAGGGGGACAGATCAAGAGACCCAGTACTTC. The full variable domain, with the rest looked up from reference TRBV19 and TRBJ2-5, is DGGITQSPKYLFRKEGQNVTLSCEQNLNHDAMYWYRQDPGQGLRLIYYSQIVNDFQKGDIAEGYSVSREKKESFPLTVTSAQKNPTAFYLCASRGTDQETQYFGPGTRLLVL.

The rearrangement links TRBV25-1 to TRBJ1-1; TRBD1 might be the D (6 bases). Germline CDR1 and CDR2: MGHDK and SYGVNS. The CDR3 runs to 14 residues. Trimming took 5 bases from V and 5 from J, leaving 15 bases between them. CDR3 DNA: TGTGCCAGCAGTCTCCCCGGGACATCAACTGAAGCTTTCTTT. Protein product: CASSLPGTSTEAFF.

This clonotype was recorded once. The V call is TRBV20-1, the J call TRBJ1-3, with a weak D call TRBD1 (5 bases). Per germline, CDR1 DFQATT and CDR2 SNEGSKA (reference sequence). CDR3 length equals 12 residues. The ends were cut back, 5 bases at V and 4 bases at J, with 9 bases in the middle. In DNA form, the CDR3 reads TGCAGTGCTGAGGGGCGAGGAAACACCATATATTTT. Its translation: CSAEGRGNTIYF.

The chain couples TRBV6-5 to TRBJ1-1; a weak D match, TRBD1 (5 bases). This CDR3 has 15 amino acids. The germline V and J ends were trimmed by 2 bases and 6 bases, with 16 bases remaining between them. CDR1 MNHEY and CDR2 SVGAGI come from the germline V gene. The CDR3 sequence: CASSYGATLGAEAFF. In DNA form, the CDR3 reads TGTGCCAGCAGTTACGGGGCAACCTTGGGCGCTGAAGCTTTCTTT.